Reported below is one T cell receptor beta chain. Its antigen is undetermined. Regarding time point: patch test 1, 2 weeks after DPC sensitization. Noted treatment: therapeutic diphenylcyclopropenone sensitization with weekly scalp DPC. These data belong to a study of human T cells and chemical hapten exposure. About the research overall: Patients additionally received therapeutic doses of diphenylcyclopropenone on the scalp once a week, and this continued throughout the roughly 26-week study.

With V trimmed by 4 bases and J by 10 bases, 7 bases remained unmatched. The CDR3 totals 15 residues. CDR1 SGHTA and CDR2 FQGNSA come from the germline V gene. MiXCR, applied by TCRdb to the RACE reads, yields one record per CDR3 protein. The sample has fewer than 100,000 distinct CDR3 sequences, 12% seen once. Broader study findings: Sensitizing with DPC caused no change in TCRs above 1 in 1000 frequency.

The sample was whole blood, taken in connection with sensitization to the hapten diphenylcyclopropenone (DPC). The TCR originated in a woman aged 60-70 years with alopecia areata. Some clones in this sample may be carry-over from other donors' samples. This rearrangement joins TRBV7-2 to TRBJ1-6, with 10 positions matching TRBD1. This CDR3 is CASSSPGQGSSPLHF. CDR3 nucleotide sequence: TGTGCCAGCAGCTCACCGGGACAGGGGTCGTCACCCCTCCACTTT.